A selection of T cell receptor beta chains follows, all from one sample in a study of beta chain features in type 1 diabetes. Clones were sequenced by immunoSEQ multiplex PCR, and TCRdb holds only the in-frame ones, with some missing. The sample lists about 150,000 clones, about a tenth occurring once. The sequencing sample was made of central memory CD4+ T cells from blood. These receptors were collected from a man between 25 and 39 years old with type 1 diabetes. CDR3s include the opening cysteine and the closing phenylalanine or tryptophan. A D gene is named only where the DNA matches it firmly. The size of a clone is reported for some rows only, either as once, few or many, or as a class for expanded clones.

d_call	v_call	j_call	clone_size	cdr3_aa	cdr3_nt
NA	TRBV14	TRBJ2-3	NA	CASSSRGTDTQYF	TGTGCCAGCAGCTCTCGCGGCACAGATACGCAGTATTTT
TRBD1	TRBV5-1	TRBJ2-7	few	CASSWAPGQGASEQYF	TGCGCCAGCTCCTGGGCCCCAGGACAGGGGGCAAGCGAGCAGTACTTC
TRBD1	TRBV5-1	TRBJ2-1	few	CASQLQGAHEQFF	TGCGCCAGTCAATTGCAGGGGGCCCATGAGCAGTTCTTC
NA	TRBV6-1	TRBJ1-1	few	CASSPGEMPEAFF	TGTGCCAGCAGTCCGGGGGAGATGCCTGAAGCTTTCTTT
NA	TRBV7-3	TRBJ1-2	NA	CASSFTGSEGYTF	TGTGCCAGCAGCTTTACAGGATCTGAAGGCTACACCTTC
TRBD2	TRBV7-2	TRBJ2-5	few	CASSTQAGGWETQYF	TGTGCCAGCAGCACCCAAGCGGGAGGTTGGGAGACCCAGTACTTC
TRBD1	TRBV28	TRBJ2-4	few	CASTGQGTLAKNIQYF	TGTGCCAGCACCGGACAGGGGACCTTAGCCAAAAACATTCAGTACTTC
NA	TRBV28	TRBJ2-2	few	CASRVYRGGTGELFF	TGTGCCAGCAGGGTTTACAGGGGGGGCACCGGGGAGCTGTTTTTT
TRBD1	TRBV19	TRBJ1-5	few	CASTGTGSQPQHF	TGTGCCAGTACAGGGACAGGGAGTCAGCCCCAGCATTTT
NA	TRBV30	TRBJ2-7	once	CAWSPGSNEQYF	TGTGCCTGGAGCCCGGGGTCCAACGAGCAGTACTTC
NA	TRBV18	TRBJ1-4	NA	CASSPGQAEEKLFF	TGTGCCAGCTCCCCAGGGCAGGCAGAAGAAAAACTGTTTTTT
NA	TRBV7-9	TRBJ1-2	few	CASSPEWSVGNYGYTF	TGTGCCAGCAGTCCAGAATGGAGCGTCGGGAACTATGGCTACACCTTC
NA	TRBV4-2	TRBJ2-7	many	CASSQALDGAYEQYF	TGTGCCAGCAGCCAAGCCCTCGACGGAGCCTACGAGCAGTACTTC
NA	TRBV5-1	TRBJ1-2	NA	CASSPMGTYEGYTF	TGCGCCAGCAGCCCTATGGGGACTTATGAGGGCTACACCTTC
TRBD2	TRBV5-6	TRBJ2-1	NA	CASSLISGGNEQFF	TGTGCCAGCAGCTTGATCAGCGGGGGCAATGAGCAGTTCTTC
NA	TRBV27	TRBJ1-5	few	CASSIDSRQPQHF	TGTGCCAGCAGTATCGACAGTCGCCAGCCCCAGCATTTT
TRBD1	TRBV16	TRBJ1-5	NA	CASSRSGQDQPQHF	TGTGCCAGCAGTCGATCCGGACAGGATCAGCCCCAGCATTTT
TRBD1	TRBV28	TRBJ1-2	few	CASSSSGTANYGYTF	TGTGCCAGCAGTTCATCCGGGACAGCTAACTATGGCTACACCTTC
NA	TRBV27	TRBJ2-1	few	CASSLSMPGLSEQFF	TGTGCCAGCAGTCTAAGCATGCCGGGACTCTCTGAGCAGTTCTTC
NA	TRBV7-9	TRBJ2-7	few	CASSLAAFHEQYF	TGTGCCAGCAGCTTAGCCGCGTTCCACGAGCAGTACTTC
TRBD2	TRBV7-9	TRBJ2-5	few	CASSLVLAGLETQYF	TGTGCCAGCAGCTTAGTGCTAGCGGGACTTGAGACCCAGTACTTC
NA	TRBV5-1	TRBJ2-3	NA	CASSLAQRALTDTQYF	TGCGCCAGCAGCTTGGCACAGCGGGCCTTGACGGATACGCAGTATTTT
NA	TRBV11-1	TRBJ1-1	NA	CASRERGNTEAFF	TGTGCCAGCAGAGAGCGGGGAAACACTGAAGCTTTCTTT
NA	TRBV20-1	TRBJ2-7	few	CSVELPDEQYF	TGCAGTGTGGAGCTCCCCGACGAGCAGTACTTC
TRBD1	TRBV2	TRBJ1-2	few	CASSEGTGVNFGYTF	TGTGCCAGCAGTGAAGGGACAGGGGTAAACTTTGGCTACACCTTC
NA	TRBV5-1	TRBJ1-5	few	CASSPDGGYQPQHF	TGCGCCAGCAGCCCCGACGGAGGCTATCAGCCCCAGCATTTT
TRBD1	TRBV7-2	TRBJ1-2	NA	CASSLDGTGGYYGYTF	TGTGCCAGCAGCCTGGATGGGACAGGGGGCTACTATGGCTACACCTTC
NA	TRBV29-1	TRBJ1-1	NA	CSGTGSKDTEAFF	TGCAGCGGCACAGGGTCGAAGGACACTGAAGCTTTCTTT
NA	TRBV7-9	TRBJ1-2	many	CASSLGGDTYGYTF	TGTGCCAGCAGCTTAGGAGGGGACACCTATGGCTACACCTTC
TRBD1	TRBV7-3	TRBJ1-1	NA	CASKLQGAETEAFF	TGTGCCAGCAAGCTCCAGGGGGCAGAGACTGAAGCTTTCTTT
TRBD1	TRBV5-1	TRBJ1-5	NA	CASKEGQEGQPQHF	TGCGCCAGCAAGGAGGGACAGGAAGGCCAGCCCCAGCATTTT
TRBD1	TRBV6-5	TRBJ1-1	NA	CASSYSRTGDTEAFF	TGTGCCAGCAGTTACTCGAGGACAGGGGACACTGAAGCTTTCTTT
NA	TRBV4-1	TRBJ2-1	NA	CASSQLLVSEQFF	TGCGCCAGCAGCCAGTTACTAGTAAGTGAGCAGTTCTTC
TRBD1	TRBV28	TRBJ1-5	NA	CASSMTTGVYQPQHF	TGTGCCAGCTCAATGACTACAGGGGTATACCAGCCCCAGCATTTT
NA	TRBV19	TRBJ2-7	NA	CASSRAGELYEQYF	TGTGCCAGTAGTAGGGCAGGGGAACTCTACGAGCAGTACTTC
TRBD1	TRBV6-1	TRBJ1-5	NA	CASSEAPLGGGDQPQHF	TGTGCCAGCAGTGAAGCTCCTCTAGGAGGGGGCGATCAGCCCCAGCATTTT
NA	TRBV7-9	TRBJ2-2	few	CASSPRGAGELFF	TGTGCCAGCAGCCCAAGGGGCGCCGGGGAGCTGTTTTTT